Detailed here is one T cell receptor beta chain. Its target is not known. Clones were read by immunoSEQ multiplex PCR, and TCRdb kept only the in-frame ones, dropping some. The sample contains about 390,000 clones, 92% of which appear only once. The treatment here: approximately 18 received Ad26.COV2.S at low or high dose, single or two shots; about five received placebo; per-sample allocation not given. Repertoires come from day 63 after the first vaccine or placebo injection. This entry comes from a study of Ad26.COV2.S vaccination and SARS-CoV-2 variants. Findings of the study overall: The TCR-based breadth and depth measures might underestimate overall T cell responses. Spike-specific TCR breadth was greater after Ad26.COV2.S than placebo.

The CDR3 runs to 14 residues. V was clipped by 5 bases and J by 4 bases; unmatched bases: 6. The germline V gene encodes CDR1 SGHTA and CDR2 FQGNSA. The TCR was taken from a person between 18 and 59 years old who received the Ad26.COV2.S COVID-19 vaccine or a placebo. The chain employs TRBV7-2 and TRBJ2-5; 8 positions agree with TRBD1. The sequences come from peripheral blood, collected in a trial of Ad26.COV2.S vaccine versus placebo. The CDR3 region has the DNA TGTGCCAGCAGCCCGGGACAGGCATTAGAGACCCAGTACTTC. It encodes CASSPGQALETQYF. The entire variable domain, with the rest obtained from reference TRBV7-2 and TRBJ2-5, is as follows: GAGVSQSPSNKVTEKGKDVELRCDPISGHTALYWYRQSLGQGLEFLIYFQGNSAPDKSGLPSDRFSAERTGGSVSTLTIQRTQQEDSAVYLCASSPGQALETQYFGPGTRLLVL.